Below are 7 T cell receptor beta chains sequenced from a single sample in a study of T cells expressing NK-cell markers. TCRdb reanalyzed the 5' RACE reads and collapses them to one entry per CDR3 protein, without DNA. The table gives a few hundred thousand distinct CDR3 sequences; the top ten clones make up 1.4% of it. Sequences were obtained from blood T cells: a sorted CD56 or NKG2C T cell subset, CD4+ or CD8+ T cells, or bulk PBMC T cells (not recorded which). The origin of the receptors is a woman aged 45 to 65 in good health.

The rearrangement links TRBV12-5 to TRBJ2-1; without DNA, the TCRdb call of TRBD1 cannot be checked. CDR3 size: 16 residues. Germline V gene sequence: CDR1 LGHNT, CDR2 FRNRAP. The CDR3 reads CASGPRGPSSYNEQFF.

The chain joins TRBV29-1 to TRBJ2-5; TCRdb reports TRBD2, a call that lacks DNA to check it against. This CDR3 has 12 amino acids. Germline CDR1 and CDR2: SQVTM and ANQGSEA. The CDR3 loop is CSGGGLLETQYF.

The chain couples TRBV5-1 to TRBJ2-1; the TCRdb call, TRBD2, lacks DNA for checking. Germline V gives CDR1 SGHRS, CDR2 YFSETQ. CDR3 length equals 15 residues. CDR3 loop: CASSLWASGNNEQFF.

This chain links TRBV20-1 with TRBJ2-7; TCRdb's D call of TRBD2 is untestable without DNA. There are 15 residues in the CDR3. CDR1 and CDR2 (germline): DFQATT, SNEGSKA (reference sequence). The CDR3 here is CSARGARDYTYEQYF.

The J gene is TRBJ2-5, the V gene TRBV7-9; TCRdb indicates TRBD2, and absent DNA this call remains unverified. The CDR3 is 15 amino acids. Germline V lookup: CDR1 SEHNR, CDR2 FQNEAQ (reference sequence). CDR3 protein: CASSPVAGGRETQYF.

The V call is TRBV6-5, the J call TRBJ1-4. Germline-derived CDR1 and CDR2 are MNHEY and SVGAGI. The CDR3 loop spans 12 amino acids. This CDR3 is CASRRGVEKLFF.

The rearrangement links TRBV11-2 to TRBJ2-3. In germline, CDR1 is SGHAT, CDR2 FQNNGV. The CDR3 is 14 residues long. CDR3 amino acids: CASSLGFKGDTQYF.